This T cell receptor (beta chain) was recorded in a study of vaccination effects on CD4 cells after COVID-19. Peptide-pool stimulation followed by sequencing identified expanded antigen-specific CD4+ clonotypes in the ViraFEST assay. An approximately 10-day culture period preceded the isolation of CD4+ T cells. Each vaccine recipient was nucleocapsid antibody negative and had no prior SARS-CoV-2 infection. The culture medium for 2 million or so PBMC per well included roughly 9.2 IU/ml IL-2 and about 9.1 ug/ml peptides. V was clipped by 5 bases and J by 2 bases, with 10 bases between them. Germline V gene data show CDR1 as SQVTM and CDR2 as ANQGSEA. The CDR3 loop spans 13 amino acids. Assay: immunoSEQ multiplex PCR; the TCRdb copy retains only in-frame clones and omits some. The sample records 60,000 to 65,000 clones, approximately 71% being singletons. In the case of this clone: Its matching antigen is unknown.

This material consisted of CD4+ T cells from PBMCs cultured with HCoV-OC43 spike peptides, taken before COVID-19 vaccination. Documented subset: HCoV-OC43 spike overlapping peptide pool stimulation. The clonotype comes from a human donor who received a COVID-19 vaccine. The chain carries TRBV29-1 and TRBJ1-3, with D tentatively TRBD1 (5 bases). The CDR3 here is CSVSPGTGNTIYF. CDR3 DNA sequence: TGCAGCGTTAGTCCAGGGACTGGAAACACCATATATTTT.